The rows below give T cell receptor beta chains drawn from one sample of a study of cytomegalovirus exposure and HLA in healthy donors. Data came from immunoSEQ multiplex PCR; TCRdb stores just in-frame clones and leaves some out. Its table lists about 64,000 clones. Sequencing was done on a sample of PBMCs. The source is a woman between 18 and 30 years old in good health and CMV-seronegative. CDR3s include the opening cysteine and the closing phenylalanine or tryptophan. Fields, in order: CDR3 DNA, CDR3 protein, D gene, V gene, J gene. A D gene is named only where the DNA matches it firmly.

cdr3_nt: TGTGCCAGCACCGGGACAGGGGGTCGGTACGAGCAGTACTTC; cdr3_aa: CASTGTGGRYEQYF; d_call: TRBD1; v_call: TRBV6-5; j_call: TRBJ2-7
cdr3_nt: TGTGCCAGCAGCGTCGTAGCGAACACAGATACGCAGTATTTT; cdr3_aa: CASSVVANTDTQYF; d_call: .; v_call: TRBV11-3; j_call: TRBJ2-3
cdr3_nt: TGCGCCAGCAGCGCCCTTGGGACAAACACCGGGGAGCTGTTTTTT; cdr3_aa: CASSALGTNTGELFF; d_call: .; v_call: TRBV5-1; j_call: TRBJ2-2
cdr3_nt: TGTGCCAGCAGTTCGATGGACGAAGGGGGAGAGACCCAGTACTTC; cdr3_aa: CASSSMDEGGETQYF; d_call: .; v_call: TRBV28; j_call: TRBJ2-5
cdr3_nt: TGTGCTAGTGGACCGGGACAGGGTAATTCACCCCTCCACTTT; cdr3_aa: CASGPGQGNSPLHF; d_call: TRBD1; v_call: TRBV12-5; j_call: TRBJ1-6
cdr3_nt: TGTGCCAGCAGCTATTACAGGGGAAACACTGAAGCTTTCTTT; cdr3_aa: CASSYYRGNTEAFF; d_call: TRBD1; v_call: TRBV11-2; j_call: TRBJ1-1
cdr3_nt: TGCAGAACCAGGGGGAATGAGCAGTTCTTC; cdr3_aa: CRTRGNEQFF; d_call: TRBD1; v_call: TRBV29-1; j_call: TRBJ2-1
cdr3_nt: TGTGCCAGCAGTGGCGGAGAATTGTCTAGCACAGATACGCAGTATTTT; cdr3_aa: CASSGGELSSTDTQYF; d_call: .; v_call: TRBV25-1; j_call: TRBJ2-3
cdr3_nt: TGCAGCGTTGAACGCACGGGAAGCTCCTACGAGCAGTACTTC; cdr3_aa: CSVERTGSSYEQYF; d_call: .; v_call: TRBV29-1; j_call: TRBJ2-7
cdr3_nt: TGTGCCAGCAGTGAGGGGCCGAACACTGAAGCTTTCTTT; cdr3_aa: CASSEGPNTEAFF; d_call: .; v_call: TRBV6-1; j_call: TRBJ1-1
cdr3_nt: TGTGCCAGCAGTTTGGCAGGGGCTGAAGCTTTCTTT; cdr3_aa: CASSLAGAEAFF; d_call: .; v_call: TRBV28; j_call: TRBJ1-1
cdr3_nt: TGTGCCAGTAGCCCAGACAGAGCCACTGAAGCTTTCTTT; cdr3_aa: CASSPDRATEAFF; d_call: .; v_call: TRBV19; j_call: TRBJ1-1
cdr3_nt: TGTGCCAGCAGGATACAGGGTGCCGGCACCGGGGAGCTGTTTTTT; cdr3_aa: CASRIQGAGTGELFF; d_call: .; v_call: TRBV6-1; j_call: TRBJ2-2
cdr3_nt: TGTGCCAGCTCGCCCCCCTTGACAGGGATTAAGGCAGATACGCAGTATTTT; cdr3_aa: CASSPPLTGIKADTQYF; d_call: TRBD1; v_call: TRBV18; j_call: TRBJ2-3
cdr3_nt: TGCGCCAGCTGGGGGGGAGACTCTGGAAACACCATATATTTT; cdr3_aa: CASWGGDSGNTIYF; d_call: .; v_call: TRBV4-1; j_call: TRBJ1-3
cdr3_nt: TGTGCCAGTGACAGGGGAAATGGCAATCAGCCCCAGCATTTT; cdr3_aa: CASDRGNGNQPQHF; d_call: TRBD1; v_call: TRBV6-1; j_call: TRBJ1-5
cdr3_nt: TGTGCCAGCAGTGGACAGGAGGATTCCTACGAGCAGTACTTC; cdr3_aa: CASSGQEDSYEQYF; d_call: .; v_call: TRBV2; j_call: TRBJ2-7